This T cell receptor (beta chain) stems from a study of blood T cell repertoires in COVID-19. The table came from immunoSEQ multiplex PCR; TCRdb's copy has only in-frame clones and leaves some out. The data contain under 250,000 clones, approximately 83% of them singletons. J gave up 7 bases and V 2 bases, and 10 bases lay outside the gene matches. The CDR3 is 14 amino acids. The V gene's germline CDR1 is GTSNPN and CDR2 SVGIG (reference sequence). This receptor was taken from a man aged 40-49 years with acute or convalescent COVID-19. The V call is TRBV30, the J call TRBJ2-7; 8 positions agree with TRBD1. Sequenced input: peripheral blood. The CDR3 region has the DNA TGTGCCTGGAGTAATGGACAGGGTTTGGTAGAGCAGTACTTC. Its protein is CAWSNGQGLVEQYF.